The clone carrying this T cell receptor beta chain was found a few times. Its antigen is undetermined. TCR beta CDR3 regions were amplified from RNA transcripts. HTBI primers primed a first-round RT-PCR, and a second-round multiplex PCR followed. TCRdb ran MiXCR on the multiplex PCR reads and lists one entry per CDR3 protein. The sample has approximately 700,000 distinct CDR3 sequences; roughly 40% are singletons. The data derive from a study of Graves' ophthalmopathy and Graves' hyperthyroidism. Study results and caveats: Prediction of ophthalmopathy progression reached about 70% sensitivity and 72% to 80% specificity. Detection in blood was also observed for most expanded thyroid clonotypes above 0.001 frequency.

Thyroid ultrasound, orbital computed tomography, TRAb, serum thyroxine and clinical symptoms formed the basis of diagnosis. The CDR3 has 15 residues. V was pared by 4 bases and J by 5 bases, with 15 bases between. Germline assignment: CDR1 LNHDA and CDR2 SQIVND (reference sequence). Sequencing was carried out using peripheral blood. This chain connects TRBV19 to TRBJ1-5; D gene uncertain. This sequence was found in an adult man with Graves' ophthalmopathy. CDR3 DNA sequence: TGTGCCAGTAGTAATAGGGTAGGGTTTGATCAGCCCCAGCATTTT. Translation gives CASSNRVGFDQPQHF.